The rows below give T cell receptor beta chains drawn from one sample of a study of control samples from healthy donors and cancer patients. Some clones are missing from TCRdb's copy, which holds only in-frame ones; the method was immunoSEQ multiplex PCR. Of hundreds of thousands of clones in the sample, 80% to 95% were seen once. The sequenced material came from PBMCs. Receptors were obtained from a man aged 35-49 years with head and neck cancer. Both conserved end residues are part of each CDR3. Fields, in order: V gene, J gene, D gene, clone size, CDR3 DNA, CDR3 protein. A D gene is named only where the DNA matches it firmly. Rows give clone size only sometimes, using once, few, many, or a class for an expanded clone.

V gene: TRBV6-2/TRBV6-3; J gene: TRBJ1-1; D gene: .; clone size: .; CDR3 DNA: TGTGCCAGCAGTTACGCTGGGGGCGGTGGAGAAGCTTTCTTT; CDR3 protein: CASSYAGGGGEAFF
V gene: TRBV9; J gene: TRBJ1-6; D gene: .; clone size: .; CDR3 DNA: TGTGCCAGCAGCGTGTACGGTAATTCACCCCTCCACTTT; CDR3 protein: CASSVYGNSPLHF
V gene: TRBV28; J gene: TRBJ2-1; D gene: .; clone size: .; CDR3 DNA: TGTGCCAGCATCCTGGACCATCATGATGAGCAGTTCTTC; CDR3 protein: CASILDHHDEQFF
V gene: TRBV6-5; J gene: TRBJ1-1; D gene: TRBD1; clone size: .; CDR3 DNA: TGTGCCAGCAGTTTAATACAGGGGATAGACACTGAAGCTTTCTTT; CDR3 protein: CASSLIQGIDTEAFF
V gene: TRBV6-1; J gene: TRBJ2-5; D gene: .; clone size: .; CDR3 DNA: TGTGCCAGCAGTTGGAACCGAGGGGAGACCCAGTACTTC; CDR3 protein: CASSWNRGETQYF
V gene: TRBV20-1; J gene: TRBJ1-2; D gene: .; clone size: .; CDR3 DNA: TGCAGTGCTAGAGGAGGCTGGGGCTACACCTTC; CDR3 protein: CSARGGWGYTF
V gene: TRBV10-3; J gene: TRBJ1-1; D gene: TRBD1; clone size: .; CDR3 DNA: TGTGCCATCGGGGACAGGGTGAACACTGAAGCTTTCTTT; CDR3 protein: CAIGDRVNTEAFF
V gene: TRBV10-3; J gene: TRBJ1-3; D gene: .; clone size: .; CDR3 DNA: TGTGCCATCAGTGAGTCGCCAGGGCCTGGAAACACCATATATTTT; CDR3 protein: CAISESPGPGNTIYF
V gene: TRBV9; J gene: TRBJ2-7; D gene: TRBD1; clone size: .; CDR3 DNA: TGTGCCAGCAGCGTATCCGGGGCAGGGGGCCAGGACGAGCAGTACTTC; CDR3 protein: CASSVSGAGGQDEQYF
V gene: TRBV4-2; J gene: TRBJ2-7; D gene: TRBD2; clone size: .; CDR3 DNA: TGTGCCAGCAGCCAAGTAACCGGGACTAGCGACGAGCAGTACTTC; CDR3 protein: CASSQVTGTSDEQYF
V gene: TRBV7-7; J gene: TRBJ1-3; D gene: TRBD1; clone size: .; CDR3 DNA: TGTGCTAGCAGCTTAGGACAGGGAACTGGAAACACCATATATTTT; CDR3 protein: CASSLGQGTGNTIYF
V gene: TRBV10-2; J gene: TRBJ1-4; D gene: .; clone size: .; CDR3 DNA: TGCGCCAGTGCGCCAGGGAACATTGCAACTAATGAAAAACTGTTTTTT; CDR3 protein: CASAPGNIATNEKLFF
V gene: TRBV6-2/TRBV6-3; J gene: TRBJ1-1; D gene: .; clone size: .; CDR3 DNA: TGTGCCAGCAGTTTACGGGGTGGAGAAACAGCTTTCTTT; CDR3 protein: CASSLRGGETAFF
V gene: TRBV14; J gene: TRBJ1-2; D gene: .; clone size: .; CDR3 DNA: TGTGCCAGCAGCCCCGCCCGGGACTATGGCTACACCTTC; CDR3 protein: CASSPARDYGYTF
V gene: TRBV24-1; J gene: TRBJ1-1; D gene: .; clone size: few; CDR3 DNA: TGTGCCACCAGTGATGGCGGGCCCAATTGGGAAGCTTTCTTT; CDR3 protein: CATSDGGPNWEAFF
V gene: TRBV20-1; J gene: TRBJ2-7; D gene: .; clone size: once; CDR3 DNA: TGCAGGGACGGGAGAACCTACGAGCAGTACTTC; CDR3 protein: CRDGRTYEQYF
V gene: TRBV10-1; J gene: TRBJ2-7; D gene: TRBD2; clone size: .; CDR3 DNA: TGCGCCAGCAGTGAGGGACTAGCGAGCTCCTACGAGCAGTACTTC; CDR3 protein: CASSEGLASSYEQYF
V gene: TRBV11-2; J gene: TRBJ1-2; D gene: .; clone size: .; CDR3 DNA: TGTGCCAGCAGTCTCGGGGCCGGCTATGGCTACACCTTC; CDR3 protein: CASSLGAGYGYTF
V gene: TRBV19; J gene: TRBJ2-1; D gene: .; clone size: .; CDR3 DNA: TGTGCCAGTACCATGAGGGATCAGGGATCCAGCTCCTACAATGAGCAGTTCTTC; CDR3 protein: CASTMRDQGSSSYNEQFF
V gene: TRBV19; J gene: TRBJ2-3; D gene: .; clone size: .; CDR3 DNA: TGTGCCAGTAAGGGGGGGGCCCTCACAGATACGCAGTATTTT; CDR3 protein: CASKGGALTDTQYF
V gene: TRBV7-9; J gene: TRBJ2-5; D gene: .; clone size: .; CDR3 DNA: TGTGCCAGCAGCTTAGCCCGGGCTCGGGAGACCCAGTACTTC; CDR3 protein: CASSLARARETQYF
V gene: TRBV7-3; J gene: TRBJ2-3; D gene: .; clone size: .; CDR3 DNA: TGTGCCAGCAGCTCTCCCTACACGGATAGCACAGATACGCAGTATTTT; CDR3 protein: CASSSPYTDSTDTQYF
V gene: TRBV5-6; J gene: TRBJ2-2; D gene: TRBD2; clone size: .; CDR3 DNA: TGTGCCAGCAGCACGGGACTAAGGACCGGGGAGCTGTTTTTT; CDR3 protein: CASSTGLRTGELFF
V gene: TRBV4-2; J gene: TRBJ2-1; D gene: .; clone size: .; CDR3 DNA: TGTGCCAGCAGCTATGATAGGTGGGCGGGGAATCACAATGAGCAGTTCTTC; CDR3 protein: CASSYDRWAGNHNEQFF
V gene: TRBV14; J gene: TRBJ1-1; D gene: .; clone size: .; CDR3 DNA: TGTGCCAGCAGCCTACAGGGGAACACTGAAGCTTTCTTT; CDR3 protein: CASSLQGNTEAFF
V gene: TRBV6-2/TRBV6-3; J gene: TRBJ2-7; D gene: .; clone size: .; CDR3 DNA: TGTGCCAGCAGCCCCTTCGGGGGACAGCCCTACGAGCAGTACTTC; CDR3 protein: CASSPFGGQPYEQYF
V gene: TRBV5-4; J gene: TRBJ1-4; D gene: .; clone size: .; CDR3 DNA: TGTGCCAGCACACGGGACCTTTCAACTAATGAAAAACTGTTTTTT; CDR3 protein: CASTRDLSTNEKLFF
V gene: TRBV19; J gene: TRBJ1-2; D gene: .; clone size: .; CDR3 DNA: TGTGCCAGTTTAGGGGGGACCCACCTCGACTATGGCTACACCTTC; CDR3 protein: CASLGGTHLDYGYTF
V gene: TRBV5-4; J gene: TRBJ1-6; D gene: .; clone size: .; CDR3 DNA: TGTGCCAGCAGCTTGAAGAGGGTGGATTCACCCCTCCACTTT; CDR3 protein: CASSLKRVDSPLHF
V gene: TRBV28; J gene: TRBJ1-2; D gene: .; clone size: .; CDR3 DNA: TGTGCCAGCACCCTAAGGCAGGATTCCTATGGCTACACCTTC; CDR3 protein: CASTLRQDSYGYTF
V gene: TRBV30; J gene: TRBJ1-4; D gene: TRBD1; clone size: .; CDR3 DNA: TGTGCCTGGAGCCCAGGACAGGGGACAAAACTGTTTTTT; CDR3 protein: CAWSPGQGTKLFF